This T cell receptor (beta chain) is drawn from a study of metastatic and nonmetastatic thyroid tumors. Each patient went into thyroid surgery without having received any treatment. This clone was detected ten times or more. The CDR3 length is 14 residues. The germline V and J ends were trimmed by 7 bases and 0 bases, with 10 bases remaining between them. Germline CDR1 is ENHRY and CDR2 is SYGVKD. Original methodology: CDR3 was compared across clinicopathological groups, and the resulting differences were used to build a distant-metastasis classifier for papillary thyroid cancer. TCRdb reanalyzed the PCR reads with MiXCR. TCRdb, not the original authors, processed these V and J calls. Of roughly 81,000 clones in the sample, about 9.1% were seen once.

Input material: blood. The origin of this receptor is a female donor with papillary thyroid cancer or a benign thyroid nodule (not recorded which). Some clones in this sample may be carry-over from other donors' samples. The chain is built from TRBV10-3 and TRBJ2-1; D remains ambiguous. The CDR3 loop is CAIKDPSSYNEQFF. The CDR3 bases are TGTGCCATCAAGGACCCGAGCTCCTACAATGAGCAGTTCTTC.